This T cell receptor (beta chain) was sequenced during a study of OX40 agonist ivuxolimab in advanced cancers. Study-wide context: The study enrolled dose-escalation patients with hepatocellular carcinoma, melanoma, renal cell or head and neck cancer.

Patients who had autoimmune disease history or got systemic immunosuppression were left out. On this clone itself: No antigen is known for it.

Sequencing used immunoSEQ multiplex PCR; TCRdb keeps in-frame clones, though not all of them. The sample lists over 55,000 clones, around nine tenths seen once, with 0.85% to 1.2% in the top ten. Trimming at V came to 9 bases and at J to 8 bases, leaving 17 bases not matched to a gene. Germline CDR1 and CDR2: LNHDA and SQIVND (reference sequence). The CDR3 has 16 amino acids. Notes on the study in general: Expanded clones tended on average to be more numerous among CD8+ T cells than CD4+. Low normalized T-cell clonal expansion also characterized some of the nonresponders.

The clonotype comes from an adult with an advanced solid tumor such as melanoma, head and neck, liver or kidney cancer. The genes are TRBV19 and TRBJ1-4, with 8 bases identical to TRBD1. The starting material was CD4+ or CD8+ T cells sorted from blood, obtained in a trial of the OX40 agonist ivuxolimab. CDR3 nucleotide sequence: TGTGCCAGCCAACCGGGGCGGACAGGGTTAGGCGAAAAACTGTTTTTT. Translating gives CASQPGRTGLGEKLFF.